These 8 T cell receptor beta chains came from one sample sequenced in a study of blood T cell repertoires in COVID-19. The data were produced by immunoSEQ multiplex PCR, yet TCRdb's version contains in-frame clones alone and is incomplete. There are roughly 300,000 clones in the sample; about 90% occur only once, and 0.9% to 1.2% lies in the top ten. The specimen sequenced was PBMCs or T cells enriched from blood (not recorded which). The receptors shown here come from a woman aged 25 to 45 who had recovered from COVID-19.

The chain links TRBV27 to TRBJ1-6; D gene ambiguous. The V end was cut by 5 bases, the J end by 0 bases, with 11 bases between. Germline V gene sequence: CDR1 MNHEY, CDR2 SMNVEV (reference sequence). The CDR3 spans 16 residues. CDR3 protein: CASSLTGSSYNSPLHF. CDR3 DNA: TGTGCCAGCAGTCTTACCGGGAGCTCCTATAATTCACCCCTCCACTTT.

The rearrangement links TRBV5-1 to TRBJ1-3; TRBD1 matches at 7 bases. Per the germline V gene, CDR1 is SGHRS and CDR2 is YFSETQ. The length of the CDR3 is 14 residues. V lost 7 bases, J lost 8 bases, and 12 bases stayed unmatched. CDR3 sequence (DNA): TGCGCCAGCTCTCGCGGGACAGCGGCGGACACCATATATTTT. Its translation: CASSRGTAADTIYF.

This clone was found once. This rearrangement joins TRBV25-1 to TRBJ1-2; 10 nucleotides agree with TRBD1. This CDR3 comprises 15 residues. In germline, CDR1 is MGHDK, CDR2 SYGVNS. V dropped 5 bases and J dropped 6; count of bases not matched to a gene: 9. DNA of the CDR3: TGTGCCAGCAGTCCCACCGGGGACAGGGGAAATGGCTACACCTTC. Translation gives CASSPTGDRGNGYTF.

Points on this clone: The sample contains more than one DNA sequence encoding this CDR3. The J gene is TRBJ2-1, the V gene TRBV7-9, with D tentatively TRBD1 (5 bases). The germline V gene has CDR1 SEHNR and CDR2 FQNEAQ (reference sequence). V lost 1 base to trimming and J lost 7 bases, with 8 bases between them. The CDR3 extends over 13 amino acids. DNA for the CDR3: TGTGCCAGCAGCTTAGGATCAGGGAATGAGCAGTTCTTC. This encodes CASSLGSGNEQFF.

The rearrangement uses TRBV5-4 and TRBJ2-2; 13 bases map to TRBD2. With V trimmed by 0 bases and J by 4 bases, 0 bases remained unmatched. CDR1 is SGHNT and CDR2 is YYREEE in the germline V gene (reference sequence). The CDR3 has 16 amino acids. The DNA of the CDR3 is TGTGCCAGCAGCTTGGGGACTAGCGGGGGCACCGGGGAGCTGTTTTTT. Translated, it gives CASSLGTSGGTGELFF.

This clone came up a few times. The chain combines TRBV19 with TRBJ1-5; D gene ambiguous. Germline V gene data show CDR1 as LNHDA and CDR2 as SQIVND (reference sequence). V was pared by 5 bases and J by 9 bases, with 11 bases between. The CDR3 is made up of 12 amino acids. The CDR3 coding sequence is TGTGCCAGTAGTGACGGGGTCGGGCCCCAGCATTTT. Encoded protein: CASSDGVGPQHF.

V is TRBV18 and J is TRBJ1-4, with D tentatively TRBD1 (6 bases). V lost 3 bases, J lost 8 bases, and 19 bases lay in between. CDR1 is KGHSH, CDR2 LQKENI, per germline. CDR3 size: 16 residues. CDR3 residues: CASSPYWGQGEEKLFF. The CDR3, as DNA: TGTGCCAGCTCACCCTACTGGGGGCAGGGTGAAGAAAAACTGTTTTTT.

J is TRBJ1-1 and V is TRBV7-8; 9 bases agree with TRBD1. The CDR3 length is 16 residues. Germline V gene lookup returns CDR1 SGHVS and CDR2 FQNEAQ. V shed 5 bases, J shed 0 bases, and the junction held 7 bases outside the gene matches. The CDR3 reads CASSPRTGEMNTEAFF. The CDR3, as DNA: TGTGCCAGCAGCCCCCGGACAGGGGAAATGAACACTGAAGCTTTCTTT.